This T cell receptor beta chain stems from a study of T cells in Graves' hyperthyroidism and ophthalmopathy. Fresh peripheral blood, 10 ml, yielded the PBMCs. TCR beta CDR3 regions were amplified from RNA. TCR CDR3 underwent first-round RT-PCR with the HTBI primer set. TCRdb called the multiplex PCR reads again in MiXCR, with one record for every CDR3 protein. The sample has 300,000 to 450,000 distinct CDR3 sequences, roughly 14% seen once. Germline V gene data show CDR1 as MNHNS and CDR2 as SASEGT. The V segment lost 4 bases and the J segment 1 base; nucleotides outside the gene matches: 4. There are 16 residues in the CDR3. This clonotype was seen many times.

The chain uses TRBV6-1 and TRBJ2-3, with 11 positions matching TRBD1. The TCR was taken from a woman aged 18-29 years with Graves' hyperthyroidism that later progressed to Graves' ophthalmopathy. Material: blood. In nucleotides, the CDR3 is TGTGCCAGCAGTGGGACAGGGGGCTCGGGCACAGATACGCAGTATTTT. Translating gives CASSGTGGSGTDTQYF.